This is a list of T cell receptor beta chains from one sample in a study of blood T cell repertoires in COVID-19. Only in-frame clones appear in the TCRdb table, and some are missing; sequencing was by immunoSEQ multiplex PCR. The sample consists of fewer than 65,000 clones, roughly 85% of them appearing once. The specimen was peripheral blood. These receptors were collected from a human donor in a cohort sampled during active COVID-19. Both conserved end residues are part of each CDR3. The D gene is left open where the match is weak. Where a row states a size, it is once, few, many or the class of an expanded clone; other rows omit it.

D,J,size,V,DNA,CDR3
TRBD1,TRBJ1-2,once,TRBV29-1,TGCAGCGTTGTCCAGGGGGCGGGCGGCTACACCTTC,CSVVQGAGGYTF
NA,TRBJ1-6,NA,TRBV12-3/TRBV12-4,TGTGCCAGCAGTTTGTCTCTAACCCTCCACTTT,CASSLSLTLHF
NA,TRBJ2-2,NA,TRBV7-7,TGTGCCAGCAGCCCTGAAGTGGGCAGCTCAGGGGCCGGGGAGCTGTTTTTT,CASSPEVGSSGAGELFF
TRBD1,TRBJ1-2,NA,TRBV11-2,TGTGCCAGCAGCTTGGAAAAGATCGGTAGGGACAGAAGAAACTATGGCTACACCTTC,CASSLEKIGRDRRNYGYTF
TRBD1,TRBJ1-2,NA,TRBV28,TGTGCCAGCAGCCCTGCCCAGGGGGCAATCTATGGCTACACCTTC,CASSPAQGAIYGYTF
TRBD2,TRBJ2-2,NA,TRBV7-2,TGTGCCAGCAACAAAGCGGGGATGGGGGAGCTGTTTTTT,CASNKAGMGELFF
TRBD1,TRBJ1-1,NA,TRBV6-6,TGTGCCAGCAACCTAGACAGGGTCAGCACTGAAGCTTTCTTT,CASNLDRVSTEAFF
NA,TRBJ2-5,NA,TRBV5-1,TGCGCCAGCAGCTTGGGAGAGGGTGGGGAGACCCAGTACTTC,CASSLGEGGETQYF
TRBD1,TRBJ2-1,NA,TRBV6-2/TRBV6-3,TGTGCCAGCAGTGTACGACAGGGTAATGAGCAGTTCTTC,CASSVRQGNEQFF
NA,TRBJ1-4,NA,TRBV19,TGTGCCAGTGGCGCGGTCCTGACTAATGAAAAACTGTTTTTT,CASGAVLTNEKLFF
TRBD1,TRBJ2-7,NA,TRBV19,TGTGCCAGTAGTATCGAGGGGGCGAGTGAGCAGTACTTC,CASSIEGASEQYF
TRBD2,TRBJ2-3,NA,TRBV5-1,TGCGCCAGCAGCTTGGAGGTAGCGGGGGCGGGGGAAGATACGCAGTATTTT,CASSLEVAGAGEDTQYF
TRBD2,TRBJ2-1,NA,TRBV5-6,TGTGCCAGCAGCTTGAACCCGACTAGCACTGAGCAGTTCTTC,CASSLNPTSTEQFF
NA,TRBJ2-7,NA,TRBV12-5,TGTGCTAGTGGCTGGGGGGGCAGGGTGTTGGACGAGCAGTACTTC,CASGWGGRVLDEQYF
TRBD1,TRBJ1-4,NA,TRBV11-3,TGTGCCAGCAGCCCGCGGGGACAGCAAAATGAAAAACTGTTTTTT,CASSPRGQQNEKLFF
NA,TRBJ2-2,NA,TRBV5-1,TGCGCCAGCGGGGGGACAGCGAACACCGGGGAGCTGTTTTTT,CASGGTANTGELFF
NA,TRBJ2-3,NA,TRBV19,TGTGCCAGTAGTATAGATTCGAGCGGGAGCACAGATACGCAGTATTTT,CASSIDSSGSTDTQYF
NA,TRBJ1-2,once,TRBV6-5,TGTGCCAGCCAAACGGTAGGGGGCTATGGCTACACCTTC,CASQTVGGYGYTF
TRBD1,TRBJ2-3,NA,TRBV27,TGTGCCAGCAGTTGGACAGGGGCAGATACGCAGTATTTT,CASSWTGADTQYF
TRBD1,TRBJ2-5,NA,TRBV6-6,TGTGCCAGCAGAAGCTCCGGGACAGGGAGTGTGGAGACCCAGTACTTC,CASRSSGTGSVETQYF
TRBD1,TRBJ2-7,NA,TRBV5-4,TGTGCCAGCAGCTTGGTGGGACAGGGCTACGAGCAGTACTTC,CASSLVGQGYEQYF
TRBD1,TRBJ1-1,NA,TRBV3-1/TRBV3-2,TGTGCCAGCAGCCAAACTAGGGGGCCCGCTTTCTTT,CASSQTRGPAFF
NA,TRBJ2-1,NA,TRBV27,TGTGCCAGCAGCCCCGGGACTTACAATGAGCAGTTCTTC,CASSPGTYNEQFF
TRBD2,TRBJ2-2,once,TRBV5-1,TGCGCCAGCAGAGGGGCGGGGGCGAACACCGGGGAGCTGTTTTTT,CASRGAGANTGELFF
NA,TRBJ1-3,NA,TRBV9,TGTGCCAGCAGCGTAGAAACAGGGTCCCACTCTGGAAACACCATATATTTT,CASSVETGSHSGNTIYF
TRBD2,TRBJ2-3,NA,TRBV5-1,TGCGCCAGCAGCTTGGCGGGGGGAGCGGGCACAGATACGCAGTATTTT,CASSLAGGAGTDTQYF
NA,TRBJ1-4,NA,TRBV19,TGTGCCAGTAGTACGCTGGGGGGTTCTAATGAAAAACTGTTTTTT,CASSTLGGSNEKLFF
TRBD1,TRBJ2-5,NA,TRBV3-1/TRBV3-2,TGTGCCAGCACCCCGGGACAGGGGACCCAGTACTTC,CASTPGQGTQYF
NA,TRBJ1-4,NA,TRBV6-6,TGTGCCACCCTAAACCCGGGTACTAGCGAAAAACTGTTTTTT,CATLNPGTSEKLFF
NA,TRBJ2-5,NA,TRBV2,TGTGCCAGCAGTGTTCAGATGCGGGAGACCCAGTACTTC,CASSVQMRETQYF
NA,TRBJ1-5,few,TRBV19,TGTGCCAGTCGACAGTTCAATCAGCCCCAGCATTTT,CASRQFNQPQHF
TRBD2,TRBJ2-3,NA,TRBV6-2/TRBV6-3,TGTGCCAGCAGTTCTGGGACTAGCGGGATAGATACGCAGTATTTT,CASSSGTSGIDTQYF
TRBD1,TRBJ2-1,few,TRBV7-3,TGTGCCAGCAGCTTAAATGGACAGGGGATCAATGAGCAGTTCTTC,CASSLNGQGINEQFF
NA,TRBJ1-2,NA,TRBV10-1,TGCGCCAGCAGTGAGGTCGAGGCAGACTACTATGGCTACACCTTC,CASSEVEADYYGYTF
TRBD1,TRBJ1-4,NA,TRBV20-1,TGCAGTGCTAGTCGGACAGGGGGTGGCACTAATGAAAAACTGTTTTTT,CSASRTGGGTNEKLFF
TRBD1,TRBJ2-7,few,TRBV24-1,TGTGCCACCAGTGATCCGACAGGGGTGGGCGAGCAGTACTTC,CATSDPTGVGEQYF
TRBD1,TRBJ2-1,NA,TRBV4-3,TGCGCCAGCAGCCCGGACAGGGGGTTAAGGTATGAGCAGTTCTTC,CASSPDRGLRYEQFF
TRBD1,TRBJ2-3,NA,TRBV5-6,TGTGCCAGCACAAGGGACAGAGGGATACCCCTGACTAGCACAGATACGCAGTATTTT,CASTRDRGIPLTSTDTQYF
NA,TRBJ2-7,NA,TRBV6-2/TRBV6-3,TGTGCCAGCAGTTACGAGCGACTAACCTACGAGCAGTACTTC,CASSYERLTYEQYF
TRBD1,TRBJ1-1,NA,TRBV7-2,TGTGCCAGCAGCGAAATCGGGACAGGGTTCACTGAAGCTTTCTTT,CASSEIGTGFTEAFF
TRBD1,TRBJ2-3,few,TRBV5-6,TGTGCCAGCAGCTTGGAGGGACAGGGGTCAGATACGCAGTATTTT,CASSLEGQGSDTQYF
NA,TRBJ1-6,NA,TRBV18,TGTGCCAGCTCACAGGGGCCCAATTCACCCCTCCACTTT,CASSQGPNSPLHF
TRBD1,TRBJ2-1,NA,TRBV10-3,TGTGCCATCGGAACGTTGACAGGGCTTGTGAGCAATGAGCAGTTCTTC,CAIGTLTGLVSNEQFF
NA,TRBJ1-2,NA,TRBV5-3,TGTGCCAGAAGCTTGGGAGGGGAGGACAACTATGGCTACACCTTC,CARSLGGEDNYGYTF
TRBD2,TRBJ2-3,NA,TRBV10-2,TGCGCCAGCAAGGGGGGACTAGCGGGGGAGGGTACGCAGTATTTT,CASKGGLAGEGTQYF
TRBD2,TRBJ2-3,NA,TRBV10-3,TGTGCCATCAGTGTGGTAGCGGGGGACATCACAGATACGCAGTATTTT,CAISVVAGDITDTQYF
TRBD1,TRBJ1-2,NA,TRBV6-6,TGTGCCAGCAGTTACTCGACGGACAGGGGCCTAGGCACCTTC,CASSYSTDRGLGTF